This is a list of T cell receptor beta chains from one sample in a study of blood T cells in healthy people across ages. TCRdb ran MiXCR on the 5' RACE reads and lists one entry per CDR3 protein. The sample carries 700,000 or so distinct CDR3 sequences, 35% to 50% recorded once. Sequencing was done on a sample of blood. The receptor set was obtained from a man older than 75 in good health. Both conserved end residues are part of each CDR3. Fields, in order: J gene, D gene, clone size, V gene, CDR3 length, CDR3 protein, CDR3 DNA. D genes are given only for firm matches. Where a row states a size, it is once, few, many or the class of an expanded clone; other rows omit it.

TRBJ2-3,TRBD2,few,TRBV5-1,14,CASRTGTSADTQYF,TGCGCCAGCAGGACCGGGACTAGCGCAGATACGCAGTATTTT
TRBJ2-3,TRBD1,few,TRBV15,16,CATSRRSRQGADTQYF,TGTGCCACCAGCAGACGCTCGCGACAGGGGGCAGATACGCAGTATTTT
TRBJ1-4,-,-,TRBV20-1,14,CSARPDSRNEKLFF,TGCAGTGCTAGACCGGACAGCCGGAATGAAAAACTGTTTTTT
TRBJ1-5,TRBD1,-,TRBV7-8,17,CASSLGRGQVSNQPQHF,TGTGCCAGCAGCTTAGGAAGGGGGCAGGTTAGCAATCAGCCCCAGCATTTT
TRBJ2-7,-,-,TRBV6-5,16,CASSYSSGAALGEQYF,TGTGCCAGCAGTTACTCGAGTGGAGCGGCGCTCGGCGAGCAGTACTTC
TRBJ1-5,TRBD1,-,TRBV6-1,15,CASSDGTGRRQPQHF,TGTGCCAGCAGTGACGGGACAGGGAGGCGACAGCCCCAGCATTTT
TRBJ2-7,-,-,TRBV14,16,CASSQAGSPRVYEQYF,TGTGCCAGCAGCCAGGCGGGCTCCCCAAGGGTTTACGAGCAGTACTTC
TRBJ2-7,TRBD1,few,TRBV5-1,13,CASSAGQVGEQYF,TGCGCCAGCAGCGCGGGACAGGTAGGCGAGCAGTACTTC
TRBJ1-1,-,-,TRBV25-1,15,CASSESGQRNTEAFF,TGTGCCAGCAGTGAATCTGGGCAGAGGAACACTGAAGCTTTCTTT
TRBJ2-7,-,-,TRBV5-1,15,CASSFPAGDYNEQYF,TGCGCCAGCAGCTTCCCAGCGGGTGACTACAATGAGCAGTACTTC
TRBJ1-2,-,-,TRBV15,18,CATSRRIDLKTVNYGYTF,TGTGCCACCAGCAGACGAATAGATCTTAAGACGGTTAACTATGGCTACACCTTC
TRBJ2-5,-,many,TRBV12-3/TRBV12-4,14,CASSPGPSQETQYF,TGTGCCAGCAGTCCGGGACCGAGCCAAGAGACCCAGTACTTC
TRBJ1-4,-,-,TRBV11-2,15,CAIPSSGTTNEKLFF,TGTGCCATCCCGAGCTCTGGGACAACTAATGAAAAACTGTTTTTT
TRBJ2-5,TRBD2,few,TRBV7-2,15,CASSLGLAGGQTQYF,TGTGCCAGCAGCTTGGGACTAGCGGGGGGGCAGACCCAGTACTTC
TRBJ2-7,-,-,TRBV10-3,16,CAISLISQEVGYEQYF,TGTGCCATCAGTCTCATATCCCAGGAAGTTGGGTACGAGCAGTACTTC
TRBJ2-7,-,once,TRBV20-1,19,CSARDPGTGAGGPRYEQYF,TGCAGTGCTAGAGACCCCGGGACAGGGGCGGGAGGGCCGCGATACGAGCAGTACTTC
TRBJ2-7,TRBD1,-,TRBV7-2,14,CASSLVSGGNEQYF,TGTGCCAGCAGCTTAGTCTCAGGGGGCAACGAGCAGTACTTC
TRBJ1-1,TRBD1,few,TRBV7-6,13,CASSFRQGAEAFF,TGTGCCAGCAGCTTCCGGCAGGGGGCTGAAGCTTTCTTT
TRBJ2-1,-,few,TRBV9,16,CASSASTGEGYNEQFF,TGTGCCAGCAGCGCCTCGACAGGGGAGGGATACAATGAGCAGTTCTTC
TRBJ2-1,-,-,TRBV5-1,15,CASSLTSGLDNEQFF,TGCGCCAGCAGCTTGACGTCAGGATTAGACAATGAGCAGTTCTTC
TRBJ1-1,-,-,TRBV13,15,CASSQQRFLNTEAFF,TGTGCCAGCAGCCAGCAGAGATTCTTGAACACTGAAGCTTTCTTT
TRBJ2-1,-,-,TRBV4-3,17,CASSPRSADSSYNEQFF,TGCGCCAGCAGCCCCAGATCGGCGGATAGCTCCTACAATGAGCAGTTCTTC
TRBJ2-7,-,once,TRBV6-2/TRBV6-3,12,CASRHPDYEQYF,TGTGCCAGCAGGCATCCAGACTACGAGCAGTACTTC
TRBJ1-2,-,-,TRBV24-1,14,CATSDGKTNYGYTF,TGTGCCACCAGTGATGGGAAAACTAACTATGGCTACACCTTC
TRBJ2-7,TRBD1,-,TRBV20-1,13,CSASYRGSYEQYF,TGCAGTGCTAGTTACAGGGGATCCTACGAGCAGTACTTC
TRBJ2-7,-,few,TRBV6-2/TRBV6-3,15,CASRQNLSPSYEQYF,TGTGCCAGCAGACAAAACTTATCACCATCCTACGAGCAGTACTTC
TRBJ2-7,-,many,TRBV4-3,15,CASSQLDASSYEQYF,TGCGCCAGCAGCCAATTGGACGCGAGCTCCTACGAGCAGTACTTC
TRBJ2-7,-,-,TRBV29-1,15,CSVARSVGSSYEQYF,TGCAGCGTTGCCAGGTCGGTTGGGAGCTCCTACGAGCAGTACTTC